The 31 T cell receptor beta chains below come from one sample, sequenced in a study of PD-L1 blockade in urothelial cancer. Time point in this sample: peripheral blood 6 weeks after treatment start. The repertoire was sequenced with immunoSEQ multiplex PCR; TCRdb's copy has only in-frame clones and lacks some. The sample lists roughly 50,000 clones, roughly 80% occurring once. Sequences were derived from PBMCs, sampled around atezolizumab (anti-PD-L1) treatment. The receptors were gathered from a man aged 65 to 85 with urothelial cancer.

The table lists this clone with a few counts. The gene calls are TRBV9 and TRBJ2-1, with D possibly TRBD2 on 6 matching bases. V was pared by 6 bases and J by 8 bases, with 21 bases between. The CDR3 extends over 15 amino acids. Germline V gene lookup returns CDR1 SGDLS and CDR2 YYNGEE. CDR3 sequence (DNA): TGTGCCAGCACCTCCTCTGGACTAACGGGCGATGAGCAGTTCTTC. Translation: CASTSSGLTGDEQFF.

This clone was seen a handful of times. The junction shows a germline mismatch at one end, possibly a read error. CDR3 amino acids: CASSFSGPNEQFF. CDR3 sequence (DNA): TGTGCTAGCAGTTTTAGCGGGCCTAATGAGCAGTTCTTC. The V call is TRBV7-7, the J call TRBJ2-1; 7 bases match TRBD2. The germline V gene encodes CDR1 SSHAT and CDR2 FNYEAQ (reference sequence). The CDR3 contains 13 residues.

The genes are TRBV5-1 and TRBJ1-1, with 10 bases lining up with TRBD1. This CDR3 has 16 amino acids. The V gene's germline CDR1 is SGHRS and CDR2 YFSETQ. The V gene end was trimmed by 5 bases and the J gene end by 0 bases; junction bases not matched to a gene: 7. This CDR3 is CASRLRQGAMNTEAFF. The CDR3 DNA follows: TGCGCCAGCAGGTTACGACAGGGGGCCATGAACACTGAAGCTTTCTTT.

The chain joins TRBV6-5 to TRBJ1-1; 8 bases match TRBD1. The CDR3 length is 13 residues. V dropped 7 bases and J dropped 3; count of bases not matched to a gene: 4. Per the germline V gene, CDR1 is MNHEY and CDR2 is SVGAGI. CDR3 in DNA: TGTGCCAGCACCGAGACAGGGGACACTGAAGCTTTCTTT. This translates into CASTETGDTEAFF.

The chain is built from TRBV30 and TRBJ2-1, with 8 bases fitting TRBD2. Germline V lookup: CDR1 GTSNPN, CDR2 SVGIG (reference sequence). This CDR3 contains 16 residues. Germline trimming cut 0 bases from V and 8 bases from J; bases unmatched to any gene: 12. The CDR3 region is CAWSVRSGSVADEQFF. The CDR3 DNA follows: TGTGCCTGGAGTGTTAGGAGCGGGAGTGTAGCGGATGAGCAGTTCTTC.

CDR3 nucleotide sequence: TGTGCCAGCAGCTTCGGACAGGGCGGCACTGAAGCTTTCTTT. Translated, it gives CASSFGQGGTEAFF. J is TRBJ1-1 and V is TRBV7-2, with 8 bases matching TRBD1. V lost 3 bases, J lost 4 bases, and 4 bases stayed unmatched. CDR1 and CDR2 (germline): SGHTA, FQGNSA. The CDR3 is 14 residues long.

J is TRBJ1-1 and V is TRBV27; no firm D call. The CDR3 covers 13 residues. The V gene's germline CDR1 is MNHEY and CDR2 SMNVEV (reference sequence). With 4 bases removed from V and 1 base from J, the gap between germline ends came to 7 bases. CDR3 residues: CASSSGENTEAFF. The CDR3 nucleotides read TGTGCCAGCAGTTCCGGGGAGAACACTGAAGCTTTCTTT.

The chain carries TRBV11-2 and TRBJ1-1; 7 nucleotides match TRBD1. Germline values: CDR1 SGHAT, CDR2 FQNNGV. Germline trimming cut 8 bases from V and 8 bases from J; bases unmatched to any gene: 14. The CDR3 loop spans 14 amino acids. CDR3 amino acids: CASGNLGGASEAFF. Here the CDR3 DNA reads TGTGCCAGCGGAAATTTAGGGGGCGCTTCGGAAGCTTTCTTT.

The chain recombines TRBV6-5 with TRBJ2-1, with D perhaps matching TRBD2 (5 bases). The CDR3 contains 14 residues. Per the germline V gene, CDR1 is MNHEY and CDR2 is SVGAGI. V lost 6 bases to trimming and J lost 5 bases, with 14 bases between them. CDR3 region: CASRREPGNNEQFF. CDR3 bases: TGTGCCAGCAGGAGGGAACCGGGAAACAATGAGCAGTTCTTC.

This clone was detected only once. V gene TRBV30 combines with J gene TRBJ1-5; weak D call: TRBD1 (6 bases). Trimming cost V 3 bases and J 3 bases, with 12 bases left between them. Germline lookup yields CDR1 GTSNPN and CDR2 SVGIG (reference sequence). The CDR3 runs 14 residues. Here the CDR3 reads CAWSERGSNQPQHF. The CDR3 DNA sequence: TGTGCCTGGAGCGAAAGGGGGTCCAATCAGCCCCAGCATTTT.

The rearrangement links TRBV7-8 to TRBJ1-3; 7 nucleotides line up with TRBD1. The germline gives CDR1 SGHVS, CDR2 FQNEAQ. The CDR3 length is 12 residues. Trimming cost V 7 bases and J 9 bases; bases outside gene matches: 6. CDR3 protein: CASKGALGTIYF. The CDR3 DNA reads as TGTGCCAGCAAGGGGGCTCTCGGCACCATATATTTT.

This chain connects TRBV30 to TRBJ2-3, with a possible D match to TRBD2 (5 bases). Trimming took off 4 bases at V and 0 bases at J, with 5 bases between the two ends. The length of the CDR3 is 12 residues. Germline V CDR1 and CDR2: GTSNPN, SVGIG (reference sequence). This CDR3 reads CAWTSSTDTQYF. Written as DNA, the CDR3 is TGTGCCTGGACTAGCAGCACAGATACGCAGTATTTT.

The rearrangement joins TRBV7-8 to TRBJ2-1; possible D gene TRBD2, 6 bases. Trimming took 1 base from V and 3 from J, leaving 13 bases between them. CDR1 is SGHVS, CDR2 FQNEAQ, per germline. This CDR3 has 16 amino acids. The CDR3 DNA reads as TGTGCCAGCAGCTTAGTAGTGCGGCGGGACTACAATGAGCAGTTCTTC. As protein: CASSLVVRRDYNEQFF.

The J gene is TRBJ2-1, the V gene TRBV7-9; 13 positions match TRBD2. Per the germline V gene, CDR1 is SEHNR and CDR2 is FQNEAQ (reference sequence). The ends lost 1 base at V and 8 bases at J; junction bases unmatched: 11. CDR3 length equals 18 residues. DNA of the CDR3: TGTGCCAGCAGCTTAGTCGAAACTAGCGGGAGGGGTAGTGATGAGCAGTTCTTC. Protein sequence: CASSLVETSGRGSDEQFF. Drawing the rest from reference TRBV7-9 and TRBJ2-1, the complete variable domain is DTGVSQNPRHKITKRGQNVTFRCDPISEHNRLYWYRQTLGQGPEFLTYFQNEAQLEKSRLLSDRFSAERPKGSFSTLEIQRTEQGDSAMYLCASSLVETSGRGSDEQFFGPGTRLTVL.

With respect to this clone: The identical CDR3 is also encoded by other nucleotide sequences in the sample. V is TRBV11-2 and J is TRBJ2-5; the match to TRBD2 covers 8 bases. V lost 6 bases to trimming and J lost 0 bases; unmatched junction nucleotides: 12. Per germline, CDR1 SGHAT and CDR2 FQNNGV. This CDR3 has 17 residues. The CDR3: CASSLWASGRYQETQYF. CDR3 DNA sequence: TGTGCCAGCAGTTTATGGGCTAGCGGGCGATACCAAGAGACCCAGTACTTC.

This clone was detected a few times. V gene TRBV28 combines with J gene TRBJ2-3; possible D gene TRBD1, 6 bases. Trimming cost V 7 bases and J 10 bases, with 15 bases left between them. This CDR3 has 12 residues. Germline V lookup: CDR1 MDHEN, CDR2 SYDVKM. CDR3 amino acids: CASKDRLGAQYF. The CDR3 nucleotides are TGTGCCAGCAAGGACAGATTGGGTGCGCAGTATTTT.

The chain recombines TRBV5-8 with TRBJ2-3, with 8 bases matching TRBD1. Per the germline V gene, CDR1 is SGHTS and CDR2 is YDEGEE. This CDR3 has 15 residues. With 0 bases clipped from V and 3 bases from J, the junction kept 3 bases outside the gene matches. CDR3 protein: CASSLGQGATDTQYF. The CDR3, as DNA: TGTGCCAGCAGCTTGGGGCAGGGGGCAACAGATACGCAGTATTTT.

This chain joins TRBV25-1 and TRBJ2-3; 7 nucleotides agree with TRBD2. The CDR3 totals 15 residues. Looked up from germline, CDR1 is MGHDK and CDR2 is SYGVNS. Trimming removed 3 bases from V and 2 bases from J; junction bases left unmatched: 5. CDR3 residues: CASSDAGVVTDTQYF. The CDR3 region has the DNA TGTGCCAGCAGTGATGCGGGAGTGGTCACAGATACGCAGTATTTT.

The V and J genes are TRBV28 and TRBJ2-5; possible D gene TRBD2, 7 bases. Trimming took off 5 bases at V and 4 bases at J, with 20 bases between the two ends. The CDR3 length is 16 residues. Germline-derived CDR1 and CDR2 are MDHEN and SYDVKM. The CDR3 protein is CASSTKRRGLGETQYF. The DNA for the CDR3 is TGTGCCAGCAGTACTAAAAGGCGGGGGCTAGGAGAGACCCAGTACTTC.

V and J are TRBV5-5 and TRBJ1-4, with a possible D match to TRBD1 (5 bases). The CDR3 totals 15 residues. V shed 3 bases and J shed 3 bases, with 12 bases lying between them. Germline V lookup: CDR1 SGHKS, CDR2 YYEKEE (reference sequence). CDR3 protein: CASSSDSSSNEKLFF. In DNA, the CDR3 is TGTGCCAGCAGCTCAGACAGCTCGTCTAATGAAAAACTGTTTTTT.

V usage is TRBV5-1 and J usage is TRBJ1-1, with D maybe TRBD1 (6 bases). V lost 4 bases, J lost 0 bases, and 13 bases lay in between. The CDR3 totals 15 residues. In germline, CDR1 is SGHRS, CDR2 YFSETQ. The CDR3 DNA reads as TGCGCCAGCAGCCCGGGGACACTTATGAACACTGAAGCTTTCTTT. This sequence encodes CASSPGTLMNTEAFF.

The rearrangement joins TRBV4-2 to TRBJ1-1, with D unresolved. In germline, CDR1 is LGHNA, CDR2 YNFKEQ. Deletions cut 0 bases from V and 8 bases from J, with 10 bases between. The CDR3 covers 13 residues. Written as DNA, the CDR3 is TGTGCCAGCAGCCAAGATATGGCAGGAGAAGCTTTCTTT. Its protein is CASSQDMAGEAFF.

This chain links TRBV11-2 with TRBJ1-3; 9 positions match TRBD1. The germline gives CDR1 SGHAT, CDR2 FQNNGV. The CDR3 is made up of 16 amino acids. V dropped 3 bases and J dropped 8; count of bases not matched to a gene: 11. CDR3 loop: CASSLGTGTGSYTIYF. For the CDR3, the DNA is TGTGCCAGCAGCTTGGGAACCGGGACAGGGAGCTACACCATATATTTT.

This chain links TRBV19 with TRBJ2-5; 10 bases map to TRBD2. Germline V gene lookup returns CDR1 LNHDA and CDR2 SQIVND (reference sequence). The CDR3 extends over 16 amino acids. Trimming at V came to 3 bases and at J to 1 base, leaving 5 bases not matched to a gene. The CDR3 DNA sequence: TGTGCCAGTAGTATGGAAGCTAGCGGGAGCCAAGAGACCCAGTACTTC. It specifies CASSMEASGSQETQYF.

This clone was counted between two and nine times. V gene TRBV21-1 combines with J gene TRBJ1-4; no check of the table's D call, TRBD1, against the DNA was made. TRBV21-1 is a pseudogene segment. The CDR3 runs 16 residues. DNA of the CDR3: TGTGCCAGCAGCACCCCAGGGCCCGCAACTAATGAAAAACTGTTTTTT. It yields the protein CASSTPGPATNEKLFF.

Only one count was recorded for this clone. This sequence joins TRBV27 and TRBJ2-1; 8 bases line up with TRBD1. The CDR3 has 15 residues. Germline V gene sequence: CDR1 MNHEY, CDR2 SMNVEV (reference sequence). V lost 10 bases to trimming and J lost 9 bases; unmatched junction nucleotides: 17. The DNA of the CDR3 is TGTGCCACCCACCCCACGCAGACAGGGGCGGTTGAGCAGTTCTTC. This encodes CATHPTQTGAVEQFF.

The V call is TRBV7-8, the J call TRBJ2-2; 9 bases are a match to TRBD2. The V segment lost 4 bases and the J segment 5 bases; nucleotides outside the gene matches: 8. CDR3 size: 16 residues. Germline V CDR1 and CDR2: SGHVS, FQNEAQ. CDR3 coding DNA: TGTGCCAGCAGCTGGCGGGGGGCGGGAGGGACCGGGGAGCTGTTTTTT. Translated: CASSWRGAGGTGELFF.

The chain has TRBV7-9 and TRBJ2-4; the match to TRBD1 covers 7 bases. The germline gives CDR1 SEHNR, CDR2 FQNEAQ (reference sequence). The CDR3 loop spans 16 amino acids. The J segment lost 3 bases and the V segment lost 1 base, leaving 6 bases of the junction unmatched. The CDR3 loop reads CASSLGDSAGKNIQYF. In DNA, the CDR3 is TGTGCCAGCAGCTTAGGGGACAGCGCGGGCAAAAACATTCAGTACTTC.

This clone has only one observation. The V call is TRBV25-1, the J call TRBJ1-2, with D unclear. Trimming removed 2 bases at V and 2 bases at J, with 6 bases between. Germline loops: CDR1 MGHDK, CDR2 SYGVNS. There are 13 residues in the CDR3. The CDR3 is CASSEEGNYGYTF. CDR3 coding DNA: TGTGCCAGCAGTGAAGAGGGAAACTATGGCTACACCTTC.

The chain uses TRBV5-8 and TRBJ2-3, with 9 bases fitting TRBD2. V shed 0 bases and J 1 base; nucleotides not matched to a gene: 3. This CDR3 contains 16 residues. The germline gives CDR1 SGHTS, CDR2 YDEGEE. The CDR3 region is CASSLDPSGGTDTQYF. The CDR3 DNA sequence: TGTGCCAGCAGCTTGGATCCTAGCGGGGGCACAGATACGCAGTATTTT. Full variable domain (rest looked up from reference TRBV5-8 and TRBJ2-3): EAGVTQSPTHLIKTRGQQATLRCSPISGHTSVYWYQQALGLGLQFLLWYDEGEERNRGNFPPRFSGRQFPNYSSELNVNALELEDSALYLCASSLDPSGGTDTQYFGPGTRLTVL.

The rearrangement joins TRBV2 to TRBJ2-4; 10 bases map to TRBD1. With 7 bases clipped from V and 11 bases from J, the junction kept 5 bases outside the gene matches. The germline gives CDR1 SNHLY, CDR2 FYNNEI. The CDR3 totals 12 residues. The CDR3 region is CASMPTGGFQYF. Here the CDR3 DNA reads TGTGCCAGCATGCCGACAGGGGGCTTTCAGTACTTC.